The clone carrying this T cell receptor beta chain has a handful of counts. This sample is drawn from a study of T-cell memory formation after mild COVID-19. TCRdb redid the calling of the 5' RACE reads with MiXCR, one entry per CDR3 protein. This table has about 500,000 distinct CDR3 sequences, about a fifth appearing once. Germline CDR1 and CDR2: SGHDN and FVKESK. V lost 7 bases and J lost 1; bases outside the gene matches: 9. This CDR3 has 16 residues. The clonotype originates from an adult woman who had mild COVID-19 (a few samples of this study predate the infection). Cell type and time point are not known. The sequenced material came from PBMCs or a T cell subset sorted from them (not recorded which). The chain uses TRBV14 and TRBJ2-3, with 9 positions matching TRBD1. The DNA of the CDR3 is TGTGCCAGCACCTTGGGACAGGGCCTTGGCACAGATACGCAGTATTTT. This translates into CASTLGQGLGTDTQYF. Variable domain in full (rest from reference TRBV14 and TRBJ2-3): EAGVTQFPSHSVIEKGQTVTLRCDPISGHDNLYWYRRVMGKEIKFLLHFVKESKQDESGMPNNRFLAERTGGTYSTLKVQPAELEDSGVYFCASTLGQGLGTDTQYFGPGTRLTVL.